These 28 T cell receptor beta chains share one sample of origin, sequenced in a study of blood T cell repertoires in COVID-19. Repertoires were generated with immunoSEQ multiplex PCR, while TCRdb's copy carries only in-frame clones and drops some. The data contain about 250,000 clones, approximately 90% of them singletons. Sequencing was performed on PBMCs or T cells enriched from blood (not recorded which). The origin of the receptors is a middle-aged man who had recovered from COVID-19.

The CDR3 DNA follows: TGTGCCAGCAGCTCCCCTCGGAGGGGGGGGCGGACTGAAGCTTTCTTT. Encoded protein: CASSSPRRGGRTEAFF. This chain links TRBV9 with TRBJ1-1, with D perhaps TRBD1 (6 bases). Germline CDR1 and CDR2: SGDLS and YYNGEE. Between the trimmed V and J ends, which lost 4 bases and 5 bases, there was a span of 21 bases. This CDR3 is built from 16 residues.

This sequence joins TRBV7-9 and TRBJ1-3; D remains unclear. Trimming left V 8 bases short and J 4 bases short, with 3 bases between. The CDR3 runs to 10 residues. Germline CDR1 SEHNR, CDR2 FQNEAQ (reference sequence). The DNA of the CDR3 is TGTGCCAGCCAGGGAAACACCATATATTTT. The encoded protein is CASQGNTIYF.

CDR3 bases: TGTGCCAGCAGCCGAGGGTCCGAAGCTTTCTTT. This sequence encodes CASSRGSEAFF. The genes are TRBV3-1 (or the pseudogene TRBV3-2) and TRBJ1-1; D is ambiguous. The CDR3 has 11 amino acids. Germline V gene data show CDR1 as LGHDT and CDR2 as YNNKEL (reference sequence). Between the trimmed V and J ends, which lost 4 bases and 8 bases, there was a span of 8 bases.

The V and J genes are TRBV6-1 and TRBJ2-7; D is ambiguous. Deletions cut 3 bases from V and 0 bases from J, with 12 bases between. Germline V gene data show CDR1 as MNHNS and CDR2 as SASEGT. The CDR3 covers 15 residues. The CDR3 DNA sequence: TGTGCCAGCAGTGAGACGCCACAGAGCTCCTACGAGCAGTACTTC. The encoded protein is CASSETPQSSYEQYF.

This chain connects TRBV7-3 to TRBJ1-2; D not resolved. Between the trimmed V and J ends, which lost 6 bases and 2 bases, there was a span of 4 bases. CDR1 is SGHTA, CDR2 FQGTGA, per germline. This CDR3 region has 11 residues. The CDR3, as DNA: TGTGCCAGCAGACAGAACTATGGCTACACCTTC. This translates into CASRQNYGYTF.

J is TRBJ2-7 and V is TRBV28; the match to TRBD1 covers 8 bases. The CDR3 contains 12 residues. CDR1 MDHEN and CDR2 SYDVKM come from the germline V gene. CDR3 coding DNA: TGTGCCAGCAGTCTCCGGACAGGGCCGGCTATGGTC. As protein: CASSLRTGPAMV.

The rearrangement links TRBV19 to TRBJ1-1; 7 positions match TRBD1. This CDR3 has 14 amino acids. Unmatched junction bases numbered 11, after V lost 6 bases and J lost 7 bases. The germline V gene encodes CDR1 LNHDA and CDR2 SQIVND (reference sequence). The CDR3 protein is CASSLLTGDGEAFF. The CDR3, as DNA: TGTGCCAGTAGCCTCCTAACAGGGGATGGTGAAGCTTTCTTT.

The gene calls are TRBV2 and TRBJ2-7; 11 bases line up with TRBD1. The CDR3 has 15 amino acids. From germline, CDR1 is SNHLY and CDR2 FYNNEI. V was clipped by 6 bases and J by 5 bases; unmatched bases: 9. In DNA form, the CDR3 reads TGTGCCAGCAGCCGGGCCCGGGACAGGGGGAACGAGCAGTACTTC. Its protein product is CASSRARDRGNEQYF.

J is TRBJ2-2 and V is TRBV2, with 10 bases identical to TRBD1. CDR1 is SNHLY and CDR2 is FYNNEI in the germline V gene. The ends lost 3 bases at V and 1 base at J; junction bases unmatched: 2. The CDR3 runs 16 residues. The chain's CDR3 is CASSERTGGNTGELFF. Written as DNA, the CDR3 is TGTGCCAGCAGTGAGAGGACAGGGGGGAACACCGGGGAGCTGTTTTTT.

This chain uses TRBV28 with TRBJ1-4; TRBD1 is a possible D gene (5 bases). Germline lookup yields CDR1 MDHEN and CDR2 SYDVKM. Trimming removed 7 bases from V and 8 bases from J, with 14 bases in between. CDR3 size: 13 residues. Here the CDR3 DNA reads TGTGCCAGCAATATAGGGGCTGGAGAAAAACTGTTTTTT. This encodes CASNIGAGEKLFF.

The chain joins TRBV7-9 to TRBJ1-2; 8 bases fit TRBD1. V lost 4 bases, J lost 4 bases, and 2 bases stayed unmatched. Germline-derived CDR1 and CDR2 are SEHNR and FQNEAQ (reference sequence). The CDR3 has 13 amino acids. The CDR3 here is CASSWGQAYGYTF. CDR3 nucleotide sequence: TGTGCCAGCAGCTGGGGACAGGCCTATGGCTACACCTTC.

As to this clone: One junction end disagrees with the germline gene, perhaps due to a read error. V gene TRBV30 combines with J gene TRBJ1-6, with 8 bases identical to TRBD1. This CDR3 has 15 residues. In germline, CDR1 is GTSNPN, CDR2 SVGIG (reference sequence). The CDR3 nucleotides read TGTGCCTGGAGTTCCCTACGGACAGGGCTACGCCGACAGTACTTT. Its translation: CAWSSLRTGLRRQYF.

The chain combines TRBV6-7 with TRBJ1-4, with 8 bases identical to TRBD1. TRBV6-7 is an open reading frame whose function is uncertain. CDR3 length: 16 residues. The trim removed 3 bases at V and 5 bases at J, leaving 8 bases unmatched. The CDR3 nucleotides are TGTGCCAGCAGTTATGGAGAGGACAGGGTGAATGAAAAACTGTTTTTT. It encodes CASSYGEDRVNEKLFF.

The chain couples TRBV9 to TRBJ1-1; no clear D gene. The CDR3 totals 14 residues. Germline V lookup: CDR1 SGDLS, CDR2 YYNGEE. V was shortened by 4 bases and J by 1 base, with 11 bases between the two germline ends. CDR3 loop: CASSPRNTNTEAFF. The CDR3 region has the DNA TGTGCCAGCAGCCCCCGAAACACGAACACTGAAGCTTTCTTT.

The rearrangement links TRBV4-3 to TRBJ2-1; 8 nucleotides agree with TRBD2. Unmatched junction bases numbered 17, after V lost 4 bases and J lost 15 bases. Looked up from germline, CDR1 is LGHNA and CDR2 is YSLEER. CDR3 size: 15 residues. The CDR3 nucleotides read TGCGCCAGCAGCCTTTCCTCGGGGGGGGGCGGGGAAAGGTTCTTC. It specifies CASSLSSGGGGERFF.

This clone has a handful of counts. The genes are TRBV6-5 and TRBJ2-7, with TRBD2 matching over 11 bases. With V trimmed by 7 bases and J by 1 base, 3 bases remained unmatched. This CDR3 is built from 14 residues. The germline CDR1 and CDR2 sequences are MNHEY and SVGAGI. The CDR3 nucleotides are TGTGCCAGCAACTTAGCGGGGGGGTCCTACGAGCAGTACTTC. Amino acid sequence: CASNLAGGSYEQYF.

The CDR3 reads CASSLDWRQPQHF. The CDR3 nucleotides read TGTGCCAGCAGCTTAGATTGGAGGCAGCCCCAGCATTTT. V is TRBV7-9 and J is TRBJ1-5; D gene ambiguous. Trimming took off 1 base at V and 7 bases at J, with 8 bases between the two ends. The CDR3 is 13 amino acids. Germline V gene data show CDR1 as SEHNR and CDR2 as FQNEAQ (reference sequence).

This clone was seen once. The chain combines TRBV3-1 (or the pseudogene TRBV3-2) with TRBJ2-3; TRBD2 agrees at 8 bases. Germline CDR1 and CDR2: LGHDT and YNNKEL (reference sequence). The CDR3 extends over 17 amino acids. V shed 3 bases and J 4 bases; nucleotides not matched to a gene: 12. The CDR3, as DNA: TGTGCCAGCAGCCAGCGTCCCAGCGGGAGAGGGGCAGATACGCAGTATTTT. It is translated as CASSQRPSGRGADTQYF.

The chain's CDR3 is CSVSNRNTEAFF. The CDR3, as DNA: TGCAGCGTCAGCAACAGGAACACTGAAGCTTTCTTT. The chain links TRBV29-1 to TRBJ1-1; D remains ambiguous. The CDR3 is made up of 12 amino acids. Per germline, CDR1 SQVTM and CDR2 ANQGSEA. The ends were cut back, 6 bases at V and 1 base at J, with 9 bases in the middle.

The CDR3 DNA is TGTGCCAGCAGCTTGCAGGGGGCAACTAATGAAAAACTGTTTTTT. Its translation is CASSLQGATNEKLFF. The V call is TRBV5-5, the J call TRBJ1-4; 7 positions agree with TRBD1. CDR1 and CDR2 (germline): SGHKS, YYEKEE (reference sequence). This CDR3 is 15 amino acids long. Trimming cost V 1 base and J 0 bases; bases outside gene matches: 0.

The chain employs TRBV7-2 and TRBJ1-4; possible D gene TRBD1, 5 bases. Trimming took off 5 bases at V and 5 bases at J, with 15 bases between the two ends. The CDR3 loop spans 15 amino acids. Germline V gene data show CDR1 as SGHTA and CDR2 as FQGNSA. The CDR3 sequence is CASSLGYRPNEKLFF. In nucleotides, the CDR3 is TGTGCCAGCAGCCTAGGGTACAGGCCCAATGAAAAACTGTTTTTT.

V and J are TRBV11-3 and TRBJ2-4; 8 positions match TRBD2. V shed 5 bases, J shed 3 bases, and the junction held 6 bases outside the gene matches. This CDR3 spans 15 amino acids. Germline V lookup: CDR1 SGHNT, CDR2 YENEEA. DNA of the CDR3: TGTGCCAGCAGCCCGGGAGGGGCCGGCAAAAACATTCAGTACTTC. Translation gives CASSPGGAGKNIQYF. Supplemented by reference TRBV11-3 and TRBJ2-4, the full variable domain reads EAGVVQSPRYKIIEKKQPVAFWCNPISGHNTLYWYLQNLGQGPELLIRYENEEAVDDSQLPKDRFSAERLKGVDSTLKIQPAELGDSAVYLCASSPGGAGKNIQYFGAGTRLSVL.

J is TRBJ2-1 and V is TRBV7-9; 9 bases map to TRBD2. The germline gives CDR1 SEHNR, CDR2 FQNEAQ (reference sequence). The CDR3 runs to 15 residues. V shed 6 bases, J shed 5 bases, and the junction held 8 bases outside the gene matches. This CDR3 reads CASRPTSGYDNEQFF. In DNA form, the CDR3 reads TGTGCCAGCAGGCCGACTAGCGGATACGACAATGAGCAGTTCTTC.

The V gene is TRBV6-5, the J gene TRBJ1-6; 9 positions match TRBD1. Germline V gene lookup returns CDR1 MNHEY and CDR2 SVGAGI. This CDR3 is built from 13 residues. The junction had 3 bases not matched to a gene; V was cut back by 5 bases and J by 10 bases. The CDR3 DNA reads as TGTGCCAGCAGTACAGGGGGCGGGTCACCCCTCCACTTT. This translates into CASSTGGGSPLHF.

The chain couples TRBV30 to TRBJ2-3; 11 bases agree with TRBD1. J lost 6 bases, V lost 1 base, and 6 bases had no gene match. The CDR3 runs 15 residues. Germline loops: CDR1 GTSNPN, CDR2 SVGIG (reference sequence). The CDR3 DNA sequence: TGTGCCTGGAGTGGGGGACAGGGGGGACTGGATACGCAGTATTTT. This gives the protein CAWSGGQGGLDTQYF.

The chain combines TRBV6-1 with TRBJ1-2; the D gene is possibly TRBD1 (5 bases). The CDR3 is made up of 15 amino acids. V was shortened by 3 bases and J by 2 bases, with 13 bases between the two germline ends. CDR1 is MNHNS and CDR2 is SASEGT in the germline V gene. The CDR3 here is CASSEKGRDNYGYTF. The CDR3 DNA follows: TGTGCCAGCAGTGAGAAGGGGAGGGACAACTATGGCTACACCTTC.

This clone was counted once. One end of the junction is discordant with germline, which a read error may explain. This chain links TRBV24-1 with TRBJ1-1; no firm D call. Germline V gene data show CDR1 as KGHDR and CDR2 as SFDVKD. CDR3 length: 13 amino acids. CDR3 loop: CATRDYMNTEAFF. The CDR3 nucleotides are TGTGCCACCAGGGATTACATGAACACTGAAGCTTTCTTT.

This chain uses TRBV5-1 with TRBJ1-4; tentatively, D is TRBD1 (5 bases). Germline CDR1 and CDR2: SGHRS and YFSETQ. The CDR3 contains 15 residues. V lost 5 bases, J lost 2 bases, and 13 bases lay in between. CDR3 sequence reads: CASRPLAGTNEKLFF. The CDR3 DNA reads TGCGCCAGCAGGCCCCTGGCAGGGACTAATGAAAAACTGTTTTTT. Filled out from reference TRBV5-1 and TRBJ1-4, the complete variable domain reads KAGVTQTPRYLIKTRGQQVTLSCSPISGHRSVSWYQQTPGQGLQFLFEYFSETQRNKGNFPGRFSGRQFSNSRSEMNVSTLELGDSALYLCASRPLAGTNEKLFFGSGTQLSVL.